This TCR beta chain was recovered during a study of T cells in localized non-small cell lung cancer (dated by TCRdb to the early 2020s). Notes on the research overall: The study examined T cell repertoires in approximately 240 patients with early-stage NSCLC and compared tumors with uninvolved tumor-adjacent lungs. The mean age of the NSCLC patients was under 70 years, with roughly 120 men and approximately 100 women. The cohort was made up of fewer than 250 treatment-naive NSCLC patients whose localized lung tumors had been resected.

The immunoSEQ Assay was used to sequence TCR beta CDR3 regions from DNA. The authors' analysis ran thus. T cell density was computed as TCR beta template counts normalized to usable DNA estimated by amplifying housekeeping genes. Richness was estimated using the preseqR package, with extrapolation to 400,000 templates for PBMC samples and to 120,000 templates for tissue samples. Clonality was defined as one minus Pielou's evenness. Tissue-enriched TCRs were identified through differential abundance testing performed on productive amino-acid clonotypes, with a minimum total count of 5 and an alpha of 0.1. The Jaccard Index and the Morisita Overlap Index were used to measure how much the repertoires overlapped between compartments. GLIPH grouped TCR beta CDR3s together with public tetramer-defined viral CDR3s, and a viral motif had to include at least three viral sequences and also show V-gene enrichment. TCRdb mirrors the immuneACCESS table, restricted to in-frame sequences. Some clones are absent from its copies; in checked studies, under half trace to an unresolved V gene, and the reason for the others is unknown. V and J calls plus clone size are reproduced from that table; the DNA served to infer D and trimming. Within this sample are 70,000 to 85,000 clones, with approximately 84% of them counted one time only. The ten largest account for 1% to 1.5% of the sample.

Concerning this clone itself: Its cognate antigen has yet to be identified. No much larger clonotype is one base removed from it; base qualities were not supplied.

General findings and caveats noted by the study authors: A median of roughly 56 of the top 100 tumor clones were detected in paired uninvolved adjacent lung, and 25 to 35 of these tumor clones were also found among the top 100 clones of the paired uninvolved adjacent lung. Because the study design was exploratory, TCR variables were selected using unadjusted p-values without false-discovery rate correction. Uninvolved tumor-adjacent lung showed the highest T cell clonality, higher than tumor, which suggests more focused antigenic responses in the adjacent lung. Higher blood T cell density associated with longer overall survival, while higher adjacent-lung clonality associated with shorter survival. Because multi-region sequencing of the tumors was not done, intratumor heterogeneity could not be ruled out.

At diagnosis, peripheral blood, uninvolved tumor-adjacent lung and tumor were collected and were preserved as a mix of fresh-frozen and FFPE material. For TCR repertoire profiling, blood samples were analyzed as peripheral blood mononuclear cells. For CDR1 and CDR2, the germline V gene (reference sequence) lists LNHDA and SQIVND. Here V drops 6 bases and J drops 0 bases, and the junction holds 2 bases not matched to any gene. The CDR3 covers 14 residues, taking in both the cysteine and the phenylalanine. Left in the record is the CDR3 DNA by itself, 42 bases read in frame from the first base. The sample here was peripheral blood, taken before any cancer treatment. This TCR was sampled from a female donor over 55 with stage I lung adenocarcinoma. In this chain, TRBV19 is recombined with TRBJ1-3; 7 nucleotides in the junction match TRBD1. CDR3 sequence: CASRSGGSGNTIYF. The DNA sequence reads TGTGCCAGTAGGTCAGGGGGCTCTGGAAACACCATATATTTT.